A selection of T cell receptor beta chains follows, all from one sample in a study of cytomegalovirus exposure and HLA in healthy donors. Measured with immunoSEQ multiplex PCR; TCRdb has only the in-frame clones, and not every one. The repertoire holds about 130,000 clones, with around three quarters as singletons. Input material: PBMCs. The source is a woman between 50 and 59 years old in good health and CMV-seronegative. Each CDR3 is given with its conserved first and last residue. A D gene is named only where the DNA matches it firmly. Not all rows give a size; the values are once, few, many and, for expanded clones, a class.

CDR3 protein	CDR3 DNA	V gene	J gene	D gene	clone size
CASSLAIWEVGNEQFF	TGTGCCAGCAGCTTAGCGATATGGGAGGTGGGGAATGAGCAGTTCTTC	TRBV7-6	TRBJ2-1	-	few
CASSQGRGSYNEQFF	TGCGCCAGCAGCCAGGGCAGGGGGTCCTACAATGAGCAGTTCTTC	TRBV4-1	TRBJ2-1	TRBD1	-
CASSLGTSDGQYF	TGTGCCAGCAGCTTAGGGACTAGCGACGGGCAGTACTTC	TRBV7-2	TRBJ2-7	TRBD2	-
CACQNPLPGTADTQYF	TGTGCCTGCCAAAACCCCCTACCCGGGACAGCAGATACGCAGTATTTT	TRBV30	TRBJ2-3	TRBD1	-
CASSQVRGVILGYTF	TGCGCCAGCAGCCAAGTTAGGGGCGTCATTCTTGGCTACACCTTC	TRBV4-3	TRBJ1-2	-	-
CASPPRAWTSGRRTDTQYF	TGTGCCAGCCCACCGAGGGCTTGGACTAGCGGGAGGAGAACAGATACGCAGTATTTT	TRBV18	TRBJ2-3	TRBD2	-
CASSASRGTAGNTIYF	TGTGCCAGCAGCGCTTCAAGGGGGACAGCTGGAAACACCATATATTTT	TRBV9	TRBJ1-3	TRBD1	-
CASSPVSTLYYEQYF	TGTGCCAGCAGCCCGGTTAGCACTCTTTACTACGAGCAGTACTTC	TRBV7-9	TRBJ2-7	-	-
CASSLSSGYEQYF	TGTGCCAGCAGCTTAAGTTCGGGCTACGAGCAGTACTTC	TRBV7-3	TRBJ2-7	-	-
CASSFGLAGGPVYNEQFF	TGCGCCAGCAGCTTTGGTCTAGCGGGAGGGCCGGTCTACAATGAGCAGTTCTTC	TRBV5-1	TRBJ2-1	TRBD2	-
CAWTSTDYVYGYTF	TGTGCCTGGACCTCTACGGACTACGTTTATGGCTACACCTTC	TRBV30	TRBJ1-2	-	few
CASSSGQGHYGYTF	TGTGCCAGCAGCTCCGGACAGGGACACTATGGCTACACCTTC	TRBV7-9	TRBJ1-2	TRBD1	-
CASSNRETSYEQYF	TGTGCCAGTAGTAACCGGGAAACCTCCTACGAGCAGTACTTC	TRBV19	TRBJ2-7	-	-
CASSKGGSTYNEQFF	TGTGCCAGCAGTAAGGGCGGGAGTACCTACAATGAGCAGTTCTTC	TRBV27	TRBJ2-1	TRBD2	once
CASSFLGGRLAKNIQYF	TGTGCCAGCAGCTTCCTCGGGGGGCGGCTAGCCAAAAACATTCAGTACTTC	TRBV7-2	TRBJ2-4	-	once
CASGRTGPALTGELFF	TGCGCCAGCGGACGGACAGGGCCTGCCCTGACCGGGGAGCTGTTTTTT	TRBV5-1	TRBJ2-2	TRBD1	-
CASSPGLADGQTSYNEQFF	TGTGCCAGCAGTCCGGGACTAGCGGATGGCCAGACGTCATACAATGAGCAGTTCTTC	TRBV28	TRBJ2-1	TRBD2	once
CASSLRTGVGTHGYTF	TGCGCCAGCAGCTTGAGGACAGGGGTTGGAACTCATGGCTACACCTTC	TRBV5-1	TRBJ1-2	TRBD1	-
CASTQTRTTNEKLFF	TGCGCCAGCACCCAAACAAGAACAACTAATGAAAAACTGTTTTTT	TRBV4-3	TRBJ1-4	-	few
CASSFRQDGTNEKLFF	TGTGCTAGCAGCTTTCGGCAGGATGGGACTAATGAAAAACTGTTTTTT	TRBV7-7	TRBJ1-4	-	-
CASSLARAEQGQNIQYF	TGTGCCAGCAGCTTAGCTCGGGCTGAACAGGGACAAAACATTCAGTACTTC	TRBV7-9	TRBJ2-4	-	-
CAWRRELSAYEQYF	TGTGCCTGGAGAAGGGAGTTGAGCGCCTACGAGCAGTACTTC	TRBV30	TRBJ2-7	-	-
CASSRQGAGEQYF	TGTGCCAGCAGTCGACAGGGGGCAGGTGAGCAGTACTTC	TRBV28	TRBJ2-7	TRBD1	-
CASSLAGYTSEQFF	TGCGCCAGCAGCTTAGCGGGATATACTAGTGAGCAGTTCTTC	TRBV5-1	TRBJ2-1	TRBD2	-
CASSLSGRGSGETQYF	TGTGCCAGCAGCTTGAGCGGGAGAGGTTCGGGAGAGACCCAGTACTTC	TRBV5-4	TRBJ2-5	TRBD2	-
CASSPIAGGGIPEQFF	TGTGCCAGCAGCCCGATTGCGGGAGGAGGGATCCCGGAGCAGTTCTTC	TRBV25-1	TRBJ2-1	TRBD2	-
CAWNHGGAKKLFF	TGTGCCTGGAACCACGGAGGGGCGAAAAAACTGTTTTTT	TRBV30	TRBJ1-4	-	-
CASSLYNEQFF	TGTGCCAGCAGTCTGTACAATGAGCAGTTCTTC	TRBV25-1	TRBJ2-1	-	-
CASTFRRFGQEENYGYTF	TGTGCCAGCACCTTCCGAAGGTTTGGACAGGAGGAGAACTATGGCTACACCTTC	TRBV7-9	TRBJ1-2	TRBD1	-
CASSRDSDQPQHF	TGTGCCAGCTCGCGGGACAGCGATCAGCCCCAGCATTTT	TRBV18	TRBJ1-5	TRBD1	-
CASSASWRQETQYF	TGTGCCAGCAGCGCCTCGTGGAGGCAAGAGACCCAGTACTTC	TRBV6-5	TRBJ2-5	-	-
CASGTGTEMNTEAFF	TGCGCCAGCGGGACAGGGACAGAGATGAACACTGAAGCTTTCTTT	TRBV5-1	TRBJ1-1	TRBD1	few